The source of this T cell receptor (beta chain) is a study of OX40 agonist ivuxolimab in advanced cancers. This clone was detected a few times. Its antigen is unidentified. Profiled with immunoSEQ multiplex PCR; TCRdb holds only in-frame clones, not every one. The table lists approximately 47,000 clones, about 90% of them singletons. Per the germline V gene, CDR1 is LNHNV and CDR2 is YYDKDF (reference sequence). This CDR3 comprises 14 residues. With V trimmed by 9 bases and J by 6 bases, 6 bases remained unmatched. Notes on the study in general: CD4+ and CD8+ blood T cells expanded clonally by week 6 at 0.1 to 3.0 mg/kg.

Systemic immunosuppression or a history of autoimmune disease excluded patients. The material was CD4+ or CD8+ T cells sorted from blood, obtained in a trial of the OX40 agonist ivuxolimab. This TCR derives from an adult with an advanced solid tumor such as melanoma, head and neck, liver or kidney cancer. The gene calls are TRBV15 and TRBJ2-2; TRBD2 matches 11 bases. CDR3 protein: CATRIAGGAGELFF. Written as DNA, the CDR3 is TGTGCCACGAGGATAGCGGGAGGGGCCGGGGAGCTGTTTTTT.